This TCR beta chain was identified in a study of early T cells in non-severe SARS-CoV-2 infection. TCRdb analysed the 5' RACE reads with MiXCR anew, one entry per CDR3 protein. This table has roughly 100,000 distinct CDR3 sequences, under 15% appearing once. This CDR3 spans 15 amino acids. CDR1 and CDR2 from the germline V gene are SGHTA and FQGNSA. Germline trimming cut 6 bases from V and 5 bases from J; bases unmatched to any gene: 11. The J gene is TRBJ2-5, the V gene TRBV7-2; TRBD1 matches at 8 bases. Source material: whole blood. This sequence originates from an adult who was a healthcare worker with PCR-confirmed SARS-CoV-2 infection or an uninfected control (not recorded which). Written as DNA, the CDR3 is TGTGCCAGCAGGCTGACAGGGGTCACCCATGAGACCCAGTACTTC. It yields the protein CASRLTGVTHETQYF.